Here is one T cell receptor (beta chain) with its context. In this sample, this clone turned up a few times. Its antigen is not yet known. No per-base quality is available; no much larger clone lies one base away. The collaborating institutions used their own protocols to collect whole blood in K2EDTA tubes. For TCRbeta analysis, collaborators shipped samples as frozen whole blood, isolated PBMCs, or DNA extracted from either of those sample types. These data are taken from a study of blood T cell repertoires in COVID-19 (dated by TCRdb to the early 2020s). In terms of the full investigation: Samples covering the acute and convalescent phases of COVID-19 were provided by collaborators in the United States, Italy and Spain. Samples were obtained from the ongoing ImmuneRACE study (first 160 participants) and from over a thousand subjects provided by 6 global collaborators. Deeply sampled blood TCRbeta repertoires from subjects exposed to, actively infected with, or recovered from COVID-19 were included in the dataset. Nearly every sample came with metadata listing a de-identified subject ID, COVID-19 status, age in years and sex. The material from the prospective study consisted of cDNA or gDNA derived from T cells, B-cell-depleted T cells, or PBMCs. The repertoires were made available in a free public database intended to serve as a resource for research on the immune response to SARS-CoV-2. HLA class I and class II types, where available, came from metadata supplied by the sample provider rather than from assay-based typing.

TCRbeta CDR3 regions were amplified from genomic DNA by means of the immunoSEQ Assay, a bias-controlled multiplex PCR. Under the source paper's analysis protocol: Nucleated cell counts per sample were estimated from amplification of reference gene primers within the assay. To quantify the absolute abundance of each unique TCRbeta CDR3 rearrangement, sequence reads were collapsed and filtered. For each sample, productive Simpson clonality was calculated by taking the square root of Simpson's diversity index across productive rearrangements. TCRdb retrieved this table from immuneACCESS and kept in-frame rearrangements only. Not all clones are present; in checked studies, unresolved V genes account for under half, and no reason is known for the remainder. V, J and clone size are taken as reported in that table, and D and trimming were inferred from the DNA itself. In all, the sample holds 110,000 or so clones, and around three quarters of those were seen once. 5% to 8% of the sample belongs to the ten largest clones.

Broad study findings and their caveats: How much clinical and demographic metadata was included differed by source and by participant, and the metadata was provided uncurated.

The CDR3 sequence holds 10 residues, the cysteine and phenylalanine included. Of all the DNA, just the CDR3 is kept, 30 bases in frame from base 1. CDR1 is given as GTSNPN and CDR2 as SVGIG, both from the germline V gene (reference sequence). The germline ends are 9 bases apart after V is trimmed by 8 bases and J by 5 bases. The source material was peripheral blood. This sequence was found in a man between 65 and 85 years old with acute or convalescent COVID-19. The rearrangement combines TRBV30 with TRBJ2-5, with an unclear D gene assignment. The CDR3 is CAASRETQYF. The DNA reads TGTGCCGCAAGCCGGGAGACCCAGTACTTC.